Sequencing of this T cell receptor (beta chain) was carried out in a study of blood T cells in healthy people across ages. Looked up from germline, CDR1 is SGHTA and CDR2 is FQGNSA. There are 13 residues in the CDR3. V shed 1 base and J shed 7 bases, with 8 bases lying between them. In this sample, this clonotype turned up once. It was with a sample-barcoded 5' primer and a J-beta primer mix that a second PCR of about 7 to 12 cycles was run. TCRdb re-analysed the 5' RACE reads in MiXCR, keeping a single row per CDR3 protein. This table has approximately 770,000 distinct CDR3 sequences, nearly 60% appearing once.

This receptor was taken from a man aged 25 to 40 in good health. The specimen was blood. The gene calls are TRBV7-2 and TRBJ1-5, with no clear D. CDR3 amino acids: CASSLDPAQPQHF. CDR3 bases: TGTGCCAGCAGCTTAGATCCCGCCCAGCCCCAGCATTTT.